What follows is one T cell receptor (beta chain) and its context. Its antigen is undetermined. Using its own MiXCR run on the reads, TCRdb lists one record per CDR3 protein. Of roughly 310,000 distinct CDR3 sequences listed, approximately 32% were seen once; the top ten hold roughly 20%. Looked up from germline, CDR1 is SQVTM and CDR2 is ANQGSEA. Trimming left V 4 bases short and J 1 base short, with 13 bases between. This CDR3 is built from 14 residues. These data belong to a study of T cell repertoires in cytomegalovirus infection. Study-level background: CMV infection plus the matching HLA type was flagged by public TCR beta signatures.

The starting material was cultured PBMCs, obtained from culture after CMV antigen stimulation. This chain joins TRBV29-1 and TRBJ2-5; D is possibly TRBD1 (6 bases). The TCR was taken from a human donor in good health (CMV status not recorded). Some clones in this sample may be carry-over from other donors' samples. CDR3 in DNA: TGCAGCGTTGTGGGACACTCAGCCCAAGAGACCCAGTACTTC. Its protein is CSVVGHSAQETQYF. Combining the CDR3 with reference TRBV29-1 and TRBJ2-5 gives the whole variable domain SAVISQKPSRDICQRGTSLTIQCQVDSQVTMMFWYRQQPGQSLTLIATANQGSEATYESGFVIDKFPISRPNLTFSTLTVSNMSPEDSSIYLCSVVGHSAQETQYFGPGTRLLVL.